This entry lists 26 T cell receptor beta chains sequenced from one sample in a study of blood T cell repertoires in COVID-19. Method: immunoSEQ multiplex PCR; TCRdb's copy keeps in-frame clones and lacks some. The data contain 80,000 or so clones, roughly 85% of them seen just once; the ten biggest clones take up about 10%. The sample taken for sequencing was peripheral blood. Every receptor here comes from a man aged 60-69 years with COVID-19, enrolled during active disease.

The chain is built from TRBV6-4 and TRBJ1-1, with a weak D call TRBD1 (6 bases). The CDR3 runs to 12 residues. Looked up from germline, CDR1 is MRHNA and CDR2 is SNTAGT. Trimming took off 7 bases at V and 3 bases at J, with 9 bases between the two ends. The CDR3 DNA is TGTGCCAGCAAGGGGGACCACACTGAAGCTTTCTTT. As protein: CASKGDHTEAFF.

The chain joins TRBV7-3 to TRBJ2-1; TRBD2 matches at 7 bases. Germline values: CDR1 SGHTA, CDR2 FQGTGA. There are 13 residues in the CDR3. With V trimmed by 5 bases and J by 12 bases, 10 bases remained unmatched. The CDR3 spells CASSRGGGQGQFF. The CDR3 DNA sequence: TGTGCCAGCAGCCGTGGGGGAGGGCAGGGGCAGTTCTTC.

The chain has TRBV3-1 (or the pseudogene TRBV3-2) and TRBJ2-3; TRBD1 matches 9 bases. Germline CDR1 is LGHDT and CDR2 is YNNKEL (reference sequence). The junction had 16 bases not matched to a gene; V was cut back by 0 bases and J by 6 bases. This CDR3 is built from 19 residues. For the CDR3, the DNA is TGTGCCAGCAGCCAAGATCGGGTTTTTATGGGACAGGGTGCCGATACGCAGTATTTT. It specifies CASSQDRVFMGQGADTQYF.

The genes are TRBV7-2 and TRBJ2-5; a possible D gene is TRBD2 (5 bases). V gave up 4 bases and J gave up 2 bases, with 11 bases separating them. The CDR3 loop spans 14 amino acids. Germline V gene lookup returns CDR1 SGHTA and CDR2 FQGNSA. The CDR3 sequence is CASSSSGIQETQYF. The CDR3 bases are TGTGCCAGCAGCTCGTCGGGGATTCAAGAGACCCAGTACTTC.

The chain links TRBV10-3 to TRBJ2-3; 7 bases align to TRBD2. Losses at the gene ends were 5 bases for V and 4 bases for J; bases not matched to a gene: 3. The germline V gene has CDR1 ENHRY and CDR2 SYGVKD. The CDR3 is 13 amino acids. CDR3 protein: CAISSGESDTQYF. In DNA, the CDR3 is TGTGCCATCAGTAGCGGGGAATCAGATACGCAGTATTTT.

The chain couples TRBV5-1 to TRBJ1-1; D is undetermined. Germline V lookup: CDR1 SGHRS, CDR2 YFSETQ. There are 14 residues in the CDR3. V was shortened by 0 bases and J by 5 bases, with 11 bases between the two germline ends. The CDR3 region has the DNA TGCGCCAGCAGCTTGGGAGGAAGAGGAACTGAAGCTTTCTTT. It is translated as CASSLGGRGTEAFF.

V and J are TRBV5-1 and TRBJ1-2; possible D gene TRBD1, 5 bases. Germline lookup yields CDR1 SGHRS and CDR2 YFSETQ. V was trimmed by 1 base and J by 4 bases, leaving 11 bases between them. This CDR3 is built from 14 residues. CDR3 DNA sequence: TGCGCCAGCAGCTTGAGACAGAAGGCCTATGGCTACACCTTC. It yields the protein CASSLRQKAYGYTF.

The gene calls are TRBV11-2 and TRBJ2-3, with 8 nucleotides matching TRBD2. Germline V gene lookup returns CDR1 SGHAT and CDR2 FQNNGV. V was pared by 4 bases and J by 0 bases, with 6 bases of the junction left unmatched. This CDR3 has 16 amino acids. CDR3 sequence: CASSSAGGGSTDTQYF. As DNA, the CDR3 is TGTGCCAGCAGCTCGGCCGGGGGGGGTAGCACAGATACGCAGTATTTT.

The CDR3 nucleotides are TGTGCCAGCAGAAAAGGGGAGGGAACCGGCTACACCTTC. It codes for CASRKGEGTGYTF. The chain combines TRBV6-5 with TRBJ1-2; D is perhaps TRBD1 (5 bases). Trimming stripped 6 bases from V and 8 bases from J, with 16 bases between. The germline CDR1 and CDR2 sequences are MNHEY and SVGAGI. The CDR3 is 13 residues long.

The genes are TRBV5-1 and TRBJ2-7, with D possibly TRBD2 on 5 matching bases. Between the trimmed V and J ends, which lost 4 bases and 6 bases, there was a span of 14 bases. Germline CDR1 reads SGHRS; CDR2 reads YFSETQ. This CDR3 is 13 amino acids long. The CDR3 nucleotides read TGCGCCAGCAGCCCGGATCGGAGGTCCGAGCAGTACTTC. Translated, it gives CASSPDRRSEQYF.

This clone appeared a few times. The chain couples TRBV24-1 to TRBJ1-2; weak D call: TRBD1 (6 bases). This CDR3 is 14 amino acids long. Trimming pared 5 bases from V and 2 bases from J, leaving 11 bases between. CDR1 and CDR2 from the germline V gene are KGHDR and SFDVKD. CDR3: CATSAAGANYGYTF. The CDR3, as DNA: TGTGCCACCAGTGCGGCAGGGGCGAACTATGGCTACACCTTC.

This sequence joins TRBV7-9 and TRBJ1-6; possible D gene TRBD1, 6 bases. Germline CDR1 reads SEHNR; CDR2 reads FQNEAQ (reference sequence). The CDR3 totals 14 residues. Between the trimmed V and J ends, which lost 5 bases and 3 bases, there was a span of 8 bases. CDR3 sequence: CASSRQDYNSPLHF. CDR3 DNA sequence: TGTGCCAGCAGCCGACAGGACTATAATTCACCCCTCCACTTT.

The V gene is TRBV27, the J gene TRBJ2-1; TRBD2 matches 8 bases. CDR1 and CDR2 (germline): MNHEY, SMNVEV (reference sequence). The CDR3 is made up of 19 amino acids. The junction had 20 bases not matched to a gene; V was cut back by 3 bases and J by 7 bases. CDR3 in amino acids: CASSFGLGRSGSLLNEQFF. The CDR3 nucleotides read TGTGCCAGCAGTTTCGGTTTGGGCAGAAGCGGGAGCCTCTTAAATGAGCAGTTCTTC.

This clone was observed a single time. The rearrangement joins TRBV5-1 to TRBJ2-7; 9 nucleotides line up with TRBD2. J was trimmed by 0 bases and V by 10 bases; bases with no gene match: 8. The germline V gene has CDR1 SGHRS and CDR2 YFSETQ. CDR3 length: 14 amino acids. CDR3 loop: CARRGGGSSYEQYF. DNA of the CDR3: TGCGCCCGCCGCGGGGGGGGAAGCTCCTACGAGCAGTACTTC.

The genes are TRBV6-1 and TRBJ2-2, with D unclear. The CDR3 is 14 residues long. Germline CDR1 reads MNHNS; CDR2 reads SASEGT. Trimming removed 1 base at V and 8 bases at J, with 11 bases between. CDR3 sequence reads: CASSEDPLRGELFF. The CDR3 DNA is TGTGCCAGCAGTGAAGACCCTCTCAGAGGGGAGCTGTTTTTT.

The J gene is TRBJ1-2, the V gene TRBV14; no clear D gene. CDR3 length: 15 residues. The ends were cut back, 2 bases at V and 1 base at J, with 11 bases in the middle. CDR1 and CDR2 (germline): SGHDN, FVKESK. CDR3 sequence reads: CASSQNQQSNYGYTF. Written as DNA, the CDR3 is TGTGCCAGCAGCCAAAATCAACAGAGTAACTATGGCTACACCTTC.

This clone is a singleton in its sample. This chain joins TRBV5-4 and TRBJ2-7; D is undetermined. V lost 0 bases and J lost 0, with 10 bases in between. In germline, CDR1 is SGHNT, CDR2 YYREEE (reference sequence). The CDR3 loop spans 15 amino acids. In nucleotides, the CDR3 is TGTGCCAGCAGCTTGGATTCGCGGAGCTCCTACGAGCAGTACTTC. Residues: CASSLDSRSSYEQYF.

The chain couples TRBV7-3 to TRBJ2-1; 11 positions match TRBD2. Germline assignment: CDR1 SGHTA and CDR2 FQGTGA. This CDR3 is built from 16 residues. Trimming at V came to 3 bases and at J to 6 bases, leaving 7 bases not matched to a gene. In nucleotides, the CDR3 is TGTGCCAGCAGCTTCCATAGCGGGAGGGCGGCCAATGAGCAGTTCTTC. Amino acid sequence: CASSFHSGRAANEQFF.

The V call is TRBV27, the J call TRBJ1-2; D perhaps matches TRBD1 (5 bases). Between the trimmed V and J ends, which lost 6 bases and 5 bases, there was a span of 22 bases. The CDR3 length is 16 residues. Germline V gene sequence: CDR1 MNHEY, CDR2 SMNVEV (reference sequence). CDR3 protein: CASRPLGRPGMYGYTF. The CDR3 coding sequence is TGTGCCAGCAGACCCCTTGGCAGGCCAGGGATGTATGGCTACACCTTC.

The chain is built from TRBV24-1 and TRBJ1-5; 7 bases match TRBD1. J gave up 11 bases and V 5 bases, and 5 bases lay outside the gene matches. Germline V CDR1 and CDR2: KGHDR, SFDVKD. CDR3 length: 12 amino acids. CDR3: CATSAQTGTQHF. The CDR3 DNA follows: TGTGCCACCAGTGCCCAGACAGGGACCCAGCATTTT.

The V call is TRBV19, the J call TRBJ1-5; D perhaps matches TRBD1 (5 bases). V was trimmed by 8 bases and J by 1 base, leaving 12 bases between them. Per the germline V gene, CDR1 is LNHDA and CDR2 is SQIVND (reference sequence). CDR3 length: 14 residues. CDR3: CASLDRTSNQPQHF. The CDR3, as DNA: TGTGCCAGTTTGGACCGGACAAGCAATCAGCCCCAGCATTTT.

This clone was picked up a small number of times. The gene calls are TRBV30 and TRBJ2-1; D is ambiguous. The CDR3 is 13 residues long. V lost 5 bases and J 0 bases, leaving 8 bases between the germline ends. CDR1 and CDR2 (germline): GTSNPN, SVGIG (reference sequence). The CDR3 spells CAWDSSSYNEQFF. The CDR3 DNA is TGTGCCTGGGACTCGAGCTCCTACAATGAGCAGTTCTTC.

This chain links TRBV7-6 with TRBJ2-1, with a tentative D call TRBD2 (5 bases). Trimming stripped 1 base from V and 4 bases from J, with 11 bases between. The CDR3 consists of 15 residues. From germline, CDR1 is SGHVS and CDR2 FNYEAQ. The CDR3 DNA follows: TGTGCCAGCAGCTTAGTTCTGGGAGAGTACAATGAGCAGTTCTTC. This translates into CASSLVLGEYNEQFF.

This chain connects TRBV2 to TRBJ1-2; 7 positions match TRBD1. The CDR3 spans 14 residues. Germline V lookup: CDR1 SNHLY, CDR2 FYNNEI. V lost 1 base and J lost 5; bases outside the gene matches: 4. The CDR3 loop is CASSEDRGSYGYTF. CDR3 coding DNA: TGTGCCAGCAGTGAAGACAGGGGCTCTTATGGCTACACCTTC. Looking up the rest from reference TRBV2 and TRBJ1-2 gives the full variable domain: EPEVTQTPSHQVTQMGQEVILRCVPISNHLYFYWYRQILGQKVEFLVSFYNNEISEKSEIFDDQFSVERPDGSNFTLKIRSTKLEDSAMYFCASSEDRGSYGYTFGSGTRLTVV.

This chain uses TRBV29-1 with TRBJ2-3, with 7 bases fitting TRBD1. The CDR3 extends over 14 amino acids. Germline CDR1 and CDR2: SQVTM and ANQGSEA. Trimming at V came to 4 bases and at J to 6 bases, leaving 10 bases not matched to a gene. The CDR3 DNA reads as TGCAGCGTTGGGGTGGCGGACAGGCGTGATACGCAGTATTTT. Protein product: CSVGVADRRDTQYF.

V is TRBV5-1 and J is TRBJ1-2, with D hard to call. In germline, CDR1 is SGHRS, CDR2 YFSETQ. This CDR3 spans 15 amino acids. The V and J ends lost 5 bases and 7 bases respectively, with 21 bases between them. CDR3 DNA sequence: TGCGCCAGCAGGGCCCTCGGAGTCCGGGGAGGTGGCTACACCTTC. Translating gives CASRALGVRGGGYTF. Full variable domain (outside the CDR3, taken from reference TRBV5-1 and TRBJ1-2): KAGVTQTPRYLIKTRGQQVTLSCSPISGHRSVSWYQQTPGQGLQFLFEYFSETQRNKGNFPGRFSGRQFSNSRSEMNVSTLELGDSALYLCASRALGVRGGGYTFGSGTRLTVV.